These 25 T cell receptor beta chains were all obtained from the same sample, sequenced in a study of blood T cell repertoires in COVID-19. Sequencing used immunoSEQ multiplex PCR; TCRdb keeps in-frame clones, though not all of them. The profile shows approximately 90,000 clones, 87% of them singletons. Material for sequencing was peripheral blood. All receptors come from a human donor in a cohort sampled during active COVID-19.

The rearrangement links TRBV18 to TRBJ2-7; 7 nucleotides align to TRBD1. The CDR3 loop spans 15 amino acids. CDR1 KGHSH and CDR2 LQKENI come from the germline V gene. With V trimmed by 6 bases and J by 0 bases, 8 bases remained unmatched. CDR3 DNA sequence: TGTGCCAGCTCCCCAGCGACAGGGCTCTCCTACGAGCAGTACTTC. Translating it yields CASSPATGLSYEQYF.

The rearrangement links TRBV12-3 or TRBV12-4 to TRBJ1-1, with D unresolved. Trimming pared 5 bases from V and 8 bases from J, leaving 9 bases between. This CDR3 spans 11 amino acids. The CDR3 reads CASSQVHEAFF. The CDR3 region has the DNA TGTGCCAGCAGTCAGGTTCACGAAGCTTTCTTT.

V gene TRBV9 combines with J gene TRBJ2-5, with a weak D call TRBD1 (5 bases). Germline CDR1 is SGDLS and CDR2 is YYNGEE. Trimming shortened V by 0 bases and J by 5 bases, and 11 bases separated the two germline ends. This CDR3 contains 14 residues. The CDR3 region has the DNA TGTGCCAGCAGCGTAGGTCAGGGCAGGGAGACCCAGTACTTC. Translation gives CASSVGQGRETQYF. The full variable domain, with the rest looked up from reference TRBV9 and TRBJ2-5, is DSGVTQTPKHLITATGQRVTLRCSPRSGDLSVYWYQQSLDQGLQFLIQYYNGEERAKGNILERFSAQQFPDLHSELNLSSLELGDSALYFCASSVGQGRETQYFGPGTRLLVL.

The J gene is TRBJ2-5, the V gene TRBV5-1; D is ambiguous. CDR3 length: 12 residues. V shed 3 bases and J shed 5 bases, with 8 bases lying between them. Germline V lookup: CDR1 SGHRS, CDR2 YFSETQ. The DNA of the CDR3 is TGCGCCAGCAGCTCCCTTATGGAGACCCAGTACTTC. Protein product: CASSSLMETQYF.

V is TRBV4-2 and J is TRBJ1-2; unclear D gene. V was cut by 0 bases and J by 8 bases, with 10 bases left in between. The CDR3 extends over 13 amino acids. Germline assignment: CDR1 LGHNA and CDR2 YNFKEQ. The CDR3 protein is CASSQEPGIGYTF. CDR3 in DNA: TGTGCCAGCAGCCAAGAGCCGGGGATAGGCTACACCTTC.

This sequence joins TRBV3-1 (or the pseudogene TRBV3-2) and TRBJ1-2; maybe TRBD1 (5 bases). Germline CDR1 LGHDT, CDR2 YNNKEL (reference sequence). The V end lost 5 bases, the J end lost 4 bases, and 11 bases lay between the germline ends. CDR3 length: 13 residues. The CDR3 sequence is CASSATDIYGYTF. DNA for the CDR3: TGTGCCAGCAGCGCGACAGATATCTATGGCTACACCTTC.

This chain uses TRBV5-4 with TRBJ2-1, with D perhaps matching TRBD1 (5 bases). Germline loops: CDR1 SGHNT, CDR2 YYREEE (reference sequence). The CDR3 extends over 15 amino acids. V was shortened by 1 base and J by 7 bases, with 15 bases between the two germline ends. This CDR3 reads CASSLSAGLGNEQFF. The CDR3 DNA sequence: TGTGCCAGCAGCTTGTCTGCAGGGTTGGGGAATGAGCAGTTCTTC.

The chain joins TRBV3-1 (or the pseudogene TRBV3-2) to TRBJ2-1, with TRBD2 identical over 12 bases. CDR1 is LGHDT, CDR2 YNNKEL, per germline (reference sequence). V gave up 2 bases and J gave up 7 bases; unmatched junction bases: 15. This CDR3 region has 19 residues. CDR3 amino acids: CASSQTSPLAGGPGNEQFF. The DNA for the CDR3 is TGTGCCAGCAGCCAAACCTCCCCCCTAGCGGGGGGGCCTGGGAATGAGCAGTTCTTC.

The chain recombines TRBV7-2 with TRBJ1-1; D unresolved. Germline CDR1 SGHTA, CDR2 FQGNSA. The length of the CDR3 is 14 residues. V was pared by 2 bases and J by 1 base, with 8 bases between. The CDR3 spells CASSLSNRNTEAFF. CDR3 sequence (DNA): TGTGCCAGCAGCTTAAGTAATAGGAACACTGAAGCTTTCTTT. The complete variable domain, with remaining parts taken from reference TRBV7-2 and TRBJ1-1, reads GAGVSQSPSNKVTEKGKDVELRCDPISGHTALYWYRQSLGQGLEFLIYFQGNSAPDKSGLPSDRFSAERTGGSVSTLTIQRTQQEDSAVYLCASSLSNRNTEAFFGQGTRLTVV.

J is TRBJ2-5 and V is TRBV9; 8 nucleotides agree with TRBD1. CDR1 SGDLS and CDR2 YYNGEE come from the germline V gene. This CDR3 region has 16 residues. Trimming took 3 bases from V and 5 from J; bases not matched to a gene: 12. In nucleotides, the CDR3 is TGTGCCAGCAGCGCTGACATAGTCAGGGGGCGCGAGACCCAGTACTTC. The encoded protein is CASSADIVRGRETQYF.

V usage is TRBV20-1 and J usage is TRBJ2-1; D call uncertain. The CDR3 is 11 residues long. Germline V gene lookup returns CDR1 DFQATT and CDR2 SNEGSKA (reference sequence). The ends were cut back, 1 base at V and 10 bases at J, with 8 bases in the middle. This CDR3 is CSARVRNEQFF. The CDR3 region has the DNA TGCAGTGCTAGAGTCAGGAACGAGCAGTTCTTC.

The V gene is TRBV5-1, the J gene TRBJ2-7; D gene uncertain. The V and J ends lost 3 bases and 1 base respectively, with 5 bases between them. The CDR3 covers 12 residues. Germline loops: CDR1 SGHRS, CDR2 YFSETQ. The CDR3 protein is CASSSGSYEQYF. The CDR3 DNA follows: TGCGCCAGCAGCTCCGGGTCCTACGAGCAGTACTTC.

This clone was recorded once. The V and J genes are TRBV5-5 and TRBJ2-3, with no clear D. The CDR3 has 12 amino acids. The ends were cut back, 5 bases at V and 4 bases at J, with 8 bases in the middle. Per the germline V gene, CDR1 is SGHKS and CDR2 is YYEKEE (reference sequence). The DNA for the CDR3 is TGTGCCAGCAGACGCCAGGCAGATACGCAGTATTTT. It codes for CASRRQADTQYF.

CDR3 nucleotides: TGTGCCAGCAGCCGGACAGGGGGCACAGATACGCAGTATTTT. Its translation is CASSRTGGTDTQYF. The chain is built from TRBV5-6 and TRBJ2-3; 9 nucleotides match TRBD1. Trimming removed 4 bases from V and 1 base from J; junction bases left unmatched: 1. CDR1 and CDR2 (germline): SGHDT, YYEEEE. The CDR3 loop spans 14 amino acids.

This chain links TRBV5-4 with TRBJ1-5, with D possibly matching TRBD1 (5 bases). V was cut by 2 bases and J by 4 bases, with 10 bases left in between. Germline V gene lookup returns CDR1 SGHNT and CDR2 YYREEE (reference sequence). CDR3 size: 14 residues. CDR3 in amino acids: CASSFGGKNQPQHF. The CDR3 nucleotides read TGTGCCAGCAGCTTCGGGGGAAAAAATCAGCCCCAGCATTTT. The full variable domain, rest sourced from reference TRBV5-4 and TRBJ1-5, is ETGVTQSPTHLIKTRGQQVTLRCSSQSGHNTVSWYQQALGQGPQFIFQYYREEENGRGNFPPRFSGLQFPNYSSELNVNALELDDSALYLCASSFGGKNQPQHFGDGTRLSIL.

The chain uses TRBV18 and TRBJ1-2; unclear D gene. This CDR3 is 15 amino acids long. The V gene's germline CDR1 is KGHSH and CDR2 LQKENI. Between the trimmed V and J ends, which lost 1 base and 0 bases, there was a span of 9 bases. CDR3 in amino acids: CASSPRHSTNYGYTF. In DNA form, the CDR3 reads TGTGCCAGCTCACCACGTCACAGCACTAACTATGGCTACACCTTC.

This chain uses TRBV30 with TRBJ2-3, with D tentatively TRBD2 (7 bases). Germline CDR1 and CDR2: GTSNPN and SVGIG (reference sequence). The V end was cut by 5 bases, the J end by 4 bases, with 22 bases between. This CDR3 is 16 amino acids long. CDR3 nucleotide sequence: TGTGCCTGGGCCCCACAGGGACGAAGCGGGGCAGATACGCAGTATTTT. Its protein is CAWAPQGRSGADTQYF. Drawing the rest from reference TRBV30 and TRBJ2-3, the complete variable domain is SQTIHQWPATLVQPVGSPLSLECTVEGTSNPNLYWYRQAAGRGLQLLFYSVGIGQISSEVPQNLSASRPQDRQFILSSKKLLLSDSGFYLCAWAPQGRSGADTQYFGPGTRLTVL.

The rearrangement joins TRBV6-5 to TRBJ2-3; a possible D gene is TRBD2 (5 bases). The ends were cut back, 0 bases at V and 1 base at J, with 11 bases in the middle. This CDR3 has 16 amino acids. CDR1 is MNHEY, CDR2 SVGAGI, per germline. The CDR3 nucleotides read TGTGCCAGCAGTTACTCCGAGCGGACCCGCACAGATACGCAGTATTTT. Translated: CASSYSERTRTDTQYF.

This chain joins TRBV28 and TRBJ1-2; 9 bases map to TRBD1. The germline V gene encodes CDR1 MDHEN and CDR2 SYDVKM. CDR3 length equals 15 residues. The junction had 11 bases not matched to a gene; V was cut back by 6 bases and J by 6 bases. The DNA for the CDR3 is TGTGCCAGCAGCTCCCCGGGACAGGGAACGCATGGCTACACCTTC. It codes for CASSSPGQGTHGYTF.

This clone was seen just once. The chain links TRBV4-1 to TRBJ2-4; 13 bases line up with TRBD2. With 3 bases clipped from V and 6 bases from J, the junction kept 8 bases outside the gene matches. Germline-derived CDR1 and CDR2 are MGHRA and YSYEKL. The CDR3 spans 17 residues. CDR3 region: CASSQELAGGLLNIQYF. In nucleotides, the CDR3 is TGCGCCAGCAGCCAGGAACTAGCGGGGGGGCTATTAAACATTCAGTACTTC.

The chain uses TRBV6-4 and TRBJ2-1; D perhaps matches TRBD2 (6 bases). There are 14 residues in the CDR3. CDR1 MRHNA and CDR2 SNTAGT come from the germline V gene. V gave up 7 bases and J gave up 5 bases, with 15 bases separating them. CDR3 nucleotide sequence: TGTGCCAGCACCCAAAACCCTAGCGACAATGAGCAGTTCTTC. It encodes CASTQNPSDNEQFF.

The chain uses TRBV4-3 and TRBJ2-3; TRBD2 might be the D (6 bases). V lost 4 bases, J lost 2 bases, and 10 bases lay in between. The CDR3 has 14 amino acids. Looked up from germline, CDR1 is LGHNA and CDR2 is YSLEER. CDR3 loop: CASSPSAYTDTQYF. CDR3 sequence (DNA): TGCGCCAGCAGCCCTAGCGCCTACACAGATACGCAGTATTTT.

The chain employs TRBV7-9 and TRBJ2-1; D remains unclear. This CDR3 is built from 11 residues. CDR1 is SEHNR, CDR2 FQNEAQ, per germline (reference sequence). Trimming pared 6 bases from V and 4 bases from J, leaving 4 bases between. For the CDR3, the DNA is TGTGCCAGCAGTACATACAATGAGCAGTTCTTC. It is translated as CASSTYNEQFF.

V gene TRBV15 combines with J gene TRBJ1-5; D uncertain. V was cut by 8 bases and J by 4 bases, with 15 bases left in between. The CDR3 sequence is 14 residues long. CDR1 and CDR2 (germline): LNHNV, YYDKDF (reference sequence). The CDR3 sequence is CATDRGGTNQPQHF. The CDR3 DNA follows: TGTGCCACCGACCGCGGTGGAACAAATCAGCCCCAGCATTTT. Combining the CDR3 with reference TRBV15 and TRBJ1-5 gives the whole variable domain DAMVIQNPRYQVTQFGKPVTLSCSQTLNHNVMYWYQQKSSQAPKLLFHYYDKDFNNEADTPDNFQSRRPNTSFCFLDIRSPGLGDTAMYLCATDRGGTNQPQHFGDGTRLSIL.

The chain carries TRBV7-3 and TRBJ1-1, with 7 bases aligning to TRBD1. V trimming: 5 bases; J trimming: 5 bases; junction bases outside the gene matches: 11. CDR1 SGHTA and CDR2 FQGTGA come from the germline V gene. The CDR3 is 15 amino acids. DNA of the CDR3: TGTGCCAGCAGCCTCACCTCAGGCAGGGGGACTGAAGCTTTCTTT. Its translation: CASSLTSGRGTEAFF.